This T cell receptor (beta chain) was sequenced for a study of radiotherapy plus CTLA-4 blockade in lung cancer. Assay used: immunoSEQ multiplex PCR; TCRdb lists only in-frame clones, some missing. The sample has about 43,000 clones; about two thirds are singletons. In this sample, this clone turned up a few times. Each patient with chemo-refractory metastatic non-small-cell lung cancer was treated with focal radiation plus CTLA-4 blockade using ipilimumab. Material: peripheral blood, obtained from a patient treated with radiotherapy plus ipilimumab. The clonotype originates from a human donor with non-small cell lung cancer who had a partial response to radiotherapy plus ipilimumab.

The CDR3 nucleotides read TGCAGTGCTAGTGTCCGGGGGGCTGCCACCTTC. As protein: CSASVRGAATF. This chain links TRBV20-1 with TRBJ1-2; D is possibly TRBD1 (6 bases). Germline V gives CDR1 DFQATT, CDR2 SNEGSKA (reference sequence). This CDR3 has 11 amino acids. With 3 bases removed from V and 13 bases from J, the gap between germline ends came to 15 bases.